The 21 T cell receptor beta chains below come from one sample, sequenced in a study of blood T cell repertoires in COVID-19 (dated by TCRdb to between 2020 and 2021). The receptor library was made with the immunoSEQ multiplex PCR assay. What TCRdb holds here is the immuneACCESS table cut down to in-frame rearrangements. Part of the clones is not present; checked against another copy, under half of the missing clones reflect an unresolved V gene, and the others are unexplained. In this sample the table shows 250,000 to 350,000 clones, approximately 88% of which occur a single time. The top ten constitute about 1% of the sample. Material for sequencing was PBMCs or T cells enriched from blood (not recorded which). The receptor set was obtained from a woman in her 30s who had recovered from COVID-19.

This clone appeared a few times. The J gene is TRBJ2-7, the V gene TRBV11-2; no clear D. This CDR3 contains 11 residues. Per the germline V gene, CDR1 is SGHAT and CDR2 is FQNNGV. Trimming left V 4 bases short and J 3 bases short, with 4 bases between. The CDR3 region is CASSSYYEQYF. The CDR3 bases are TGTGCCAGCAGCTCCTACTACGAGCAGTACTTC.

This chain uses TRBV5-4 with TRBJ1-1; TRBD1 agrees at 7 bases. The length of the CDR3 is 15 residues. V lost 4 bases and J lost 2; bases outside the gene matches: 8. Germline V gene data show CDR1 as SGHNT and CDR2 as YYREEE (reference sequence). CDR3 loop: CASSLRGQLNTEAFF. Written as DNA, the CDR3 is TGTGCCAGCAGCCTTCGGGGACAGCTAAACACTGAAGCTTTCTTT. Using reference TRBV5-4 and TRBJ1-1 for the parts outside the CDR3, the full variable domain is ETGVTQSPTHLIKTRGQQVTLRCSSQSGHNTVSWYQQALGQGPQFIFQYYREEENGRGNFPPRFSGLQFPNYSSELNVNALELDDSALYLCASSLRGQLNTEAFFGQGTRLTVV.

This chain connects TRBV19 to TRBJ1-4; possibly TRBD1 for D (5 bases). The CDR3 is 15 amino acids. V was clipped by 5 bases and J by 8 bases, with 18 bases between them. The V gene's germline CDR1 is LNHDA and CDR2 SQIVND (reference sequence). The CDR3 loop reads CASSPGPGYQEKLFF. CDR3 nucleotide sequence: TGTGCCAGTAGTCCAGGGCCAGGGTATCAGGAAAAACTGTTTTTT.

This chain uses TRBV4-1 with TRBJ1-1; D is perhaps TRBD1 (6 bases). V dropped 4 bases and J dropped 8 bases, with 11 bases sitting between them. In germline, CDR1 is MGHRA, CDR2 YSYEKL. This CDR3 is 12 amino acids long. DNA for the CDR3: TGCGCCAGCAGCCCAGCCGGGACAGAAGCTTTCTTT. This codes for CASSPAGTEAFF.

V gene TRBV7-9 combines with J gene TRBJ1-2; D unclear. Germline V gene data show CDR1 as SEHNR and CDR2 as FQNEAQ (reference sequence). Trimming stripped 1 base from V and 3 bases from J, with 15 bases between. There are 16 residues in the CDR3. CDR3 in amino acids: CASSLVSSALDYGYTF. CDR3 DNA sequence: TGTGCCAGCAGCTTAGTTAGTAGTGCCTTGGACTATGGCTACACCTTC.

V gene TRBV28 combines with J gene TRBJ1-2, with TRBD1 as a possible D gene (6 bases). The CDR3 length is 13 residues. V was pared by 5 bases and J by 1 base, with 8 bases between. Germline V gene data show CDR1 as MDHEN and CDR2 as SYDVKM. In DNA, the CDR3 is TGTGCCAGCAGTAGGGGGGGTAACTATGGCTACACCTTC. Protein sequence: CASSRGGNYGYTF.

This rearrangement joins TRBV2 to TRBJ2-3; TRBD2 matches at 8 bases. This CDR3 comprises 16 residues. With 6 bases clipped from V and 0 bases from J, the junction kept 8 bases outside the gene matches. Germline assignment: CDR1 SNHLY and CDR2 FYNNEI. CDR3: CASSGAGGFSTDTQYF. CDR3 in DNA: TGTGCCAGCAGCGGGGCGGGAGGATTTAGCACAGATACGCAGTATTTT. Full variable domain (outside the CDR3, taken from reference TRBV2 and TRBJ2-3): EPEVTQTPSHQVTQMGQEVILRCVPISNHLYFYWYRQILGQKVEFLVSFYNNEISEKSEIFDDQFSVERPDGSNFTLKIRSTKLEDSAMYFCASSGAGGFSTDTQYFGPGTRLTVL.

The V gene is TRBV24-1, the J gene TRBJ2-2; possible D gene TRBD1, 5 bases. Germline V gene data show CDR1 as KGHDR and CDR2 as SFDVKD. This CDR3 comprises 16 residues. Trimming cost V 3 bases and J 1 base, with 11 bases left between them. The CDR3 sequence is CATSDPTEENTGELFF. CDR3 in DNA: TGTGCCACCAGTGATCCGACAGAAGAGAACACCGGGGAGCTGTTTTTT.

The sample holds one count of this clone. The chain recombines TRBV19 with TRBJ2-3; weak D call: TRBD2 (7 bases). This CDR3 spans 15 amino acids. The germline V gene encodes CDR1 LNHDA and CDR2 SQIVND (reference sequence). Trimming stripped 1 base from V and 6 bases from J, with 14 bases between. The DNA of the CDR3 is TGTGCCAGTAGTATAGGCGGGGGCTCCGCGGATACGCAGTATTTT. It specifies CASSIGGGSADTQYF.

V is TRBV7-9 and J is TRBJ1-5; 9 bases align to TRBD1. The CDR3 spans 15 residues. V shed 5 bases, J shed 2 bases, and the junction held 4 bases outside the gene matches. Per the germline V gene, CDR1 is SEHNR and CDR2 is FQNEAQ (reference sequence). The CDR3 here is CASSQTGGRNQPQHF. CDR3 bases: TGTGCCAGCAGCCAAACAGGGGGCCGCAATCAGCCCCAGCATTTT.

This clone was detected only once. The J gene is TRBJ2-2, the V gene TRBV24-1; D might be TRBD1 (5 bases). CDR3 length: 15 amino acids. V was clipped by 0 bases and J by 6 bases, with 10 bases between them. Germline V gene sequence: CDR1 KGHDR, CDR2 SFDVKD. This chain's CDR3 is CATSDLQGTAGELFF. The DNA of the CDR3 is TGTGCCACCAGTGATTTGCAGGGCACGGCCGGGGAGCTGTTTTTT.

The CDR3 spells CASSLSSGVETQYF. The CDR3 DNA sequence: TGCGCCAGCAGCTTATCTAGCGGGGTGGAGACCCAGTACTTC. The V call is TRBV5-1, the J call TRBJ2-5, with 9 bases matching TRBD2. Losses at the gene ends were 2 bases for V and 5 bases for J; bases not matched to a gene: 4. Germline values: CDR1 SGHRS, CDR2 YFSETQ. The CDR3 contains 14 residues.

V gene TRBV19 combines with J gene TRBJ2-5; tentatively, D is TRBD2 (5 bases). CDR1 is LNHDA and CDR2 is SQIVND in the germline V gene (reference sequence). V was cut by 11 bases and J by 7 bases, with 20 bases left in between. There are 13 residues in the CDR3. The CDR3 DNA is TGTGCCTTAGGCCCTAGCAGTCGGGGGACCCAGTACTTC. The encoded protein is CALGPSSRGTQYF.

This clone has only one observation. The chain couples TRBV19 to TRBJ1-3, with D unresolved. The CDR3 loop spans 15 amino acids. Germline CDR1 and CDR2: LNHDA and SQIVND (reference sequence). Trimming left V 6 bases short and J 0 bases short, with 12 bases between. The DNA for the CDR3 is TGTGCCAGTAGCAACGTCCTACTCTCTGGAAACACCATATATTTT. It translates to CASSNVLLSGNTIYF.

The J gene is TRBJ1-2, the V gene TRBV2, with 9 bases fitting TRBD1. V was pared by 8 bases and J by 7 bases, with 5 bases of the junction left unmatched. The CDR3 contains 12 residues. CDR1 SNHLY and CDR2 FYNNEI come from the germline V gene. The chain's CDR3 is CASVGTGSGYTF. CDR3 DNA: TGTGCCAGCGTCGGGACAGGGTCTGGCTACACCTTC.

This chain links TRBV2 with TRBJ2-2, with no clear D. CDR1 and CDR2 from the germline V gene are SNHLY and FYNNEI. This CDR3 is 14 amino acids long. With 5 bases removed from V and 1 base from J, the gap between germline ends came to 8 bases. This CDR3 is CASSLVRNTGELFF. The CDR3 DNA reads as TGTGCCAGCAGTCTTGTCAGGAACACCGGGGAGCTGTTTTTT.

V is TRBV4-1 and J is TRBJ1-2; D uncertain. The germline V and J ends were trimmed by 1 base and 2 bases, with 11 bases remaining between them. Germline V CDR1 and CDR2: MGHRA, YSYEKL. This CDR3 contains 15 residues. CDR3 residues: CASSQVPGLNYGYTF. For the CDR3, the DNA is TGCGCCAGCAGCCAAGTCCCGGGTCTAAACTATGGCTACACCTTC.

This chain uses TRBV4-1 with TRBJ1-2; D possibly corresponds to TRBD1 (6 bases). V lost 3 bases and J 2 bases, leaving 13 bases between the germline ends. Germline lookup yields CDR1 MGHRA and CDR2 YSYEKL. The CDR3 runs 15 residues. CDR3: CASSQHRDINYGYTF. As DNA, the CDR3 is TGCGCCAGCAGCCAGCACCGGGACATCAACTATGGCTACACCTTC.

The J gene is TRBJ2-5, the V gene TRBV27, with TRBD2 matching 12 bases. The length of the CDR3 is 21 residues. From germline, CDR1 is MNHEY and CDR2 SMNVEV (reference sequence). The ends lost 5 bases at V and 5 bases at J; junction bases unmatched: 24. CDR3 in amino acids: CASSPFLSPSGGAGIKETQYF. CDR3 DNA sequence: TGTGCCAGCAGTCCCTTTCTCTCTCCTAGCGGGGGGGCGGGGATTAAGGAGACCCAGTACTTC.

This rearrangement joins TRBV9 to TRBJ2-1; D not resolved. There are 12 residues in the CDR3. CDR1 is SGDLS and CDR2 is YYNGEE in the germline V gene. The V and J ends lost 3 bases and 4 bases respectively, with 5 bases between them. In DNA, the CDR3 is TGTGCCAGCAGCGCCGGGTACAATGAGCAGTTCTTC. This translates into CASSAGYNEQFF.

The CDR3, as DNA: TGTGCCAGCACGACGTCGGGATGGGCTTTCTTT. This sequence encodes CASTTSGWAFF. The genes are TRBV9 and TRBJ1-1; D unresolved. The length of the CDR3 is 11 residues. The V gene's germline CDR1 is SGDLS and CDR2 YYNGEE. Trimming pared 6 bases from V and 11 bases from J, leaving 14 bases between.